This T cell receptor beta chain is from a study of OX40 agonist ivuxolimab in advanced cancers. Unmatched junction bases numbered 9, after V lost 5 bases and J lost 10 bases. The CDR3 loop spans 14 amino acids. The germline V gene encodes CDR1 MRHNA and CDR2 SNTAGT. To note about this clone: Antigen specificity is unknown.

General observations from the study: Which antigen the expanded peripheral T cells recognized is unknown.

Sequencing used immunoSEQ multiplex PCR; TCRdb keeps in-frame clones, though not all of them. The data hold approximately 15,000 clones, with more than 65% observed a single time. The genes are TRBV6-4 and TRBJ2-1, with 9 bases lining up with TRBD2. This receptor was identified in an adult with an advanced solid tumor such as melanoma, head and neck, liver or kidney cancer. The sequences come from CD4+ or CD8+ T cells sorted from blood, collected in a trial of the OX40 agonist ivuxolimab. CDR3 bases: TGTGCCAGCAGTAAGTTAGCGGGAGTTCACGAGCAGTTCTTC. This sequence encodes CASSKLAGVHEQFF.